The sequence of this TCR beta chain was determined in a study of T cell clonotyping in hematopoietic cell transplantation. Findings and caveats of the study: Pathologically expanded recipient clonotypes increased progressively from day 30 to day 180 as diversity fell. CD4 and CD8 repertoire contributions could not be separated without sorting. Few recipient clonotypes overlapped donors; over 95% were de novo at given depth.

The length of the CDR3 is 13 residues. The germline CDR1 and CDR2 sequences are MNHNY and SVGAGI (reference sequence). V shed 3 bases and J 7 bases; nucleotides not matched to a gene: 5. Worth noting for this clone: The antigen is undetermined.

Assay used: immunoSEQ multiplex PCR; TCRdb lists only in-frame clones, some missing. The sample has 15,000 to 25,000 clones; roughly three quarters are singletons. The sequencing input was peripheral blood mononuclear cells. The gene calls are TRBV6-6 and TRBJ1-1; 7 bases agree with TRBD1. The origin of this receptor is a man aged 55 to 70 in good health. Some clones in this sample may be carry-over from other donors' samples. CDR3 in amino acids: CASSYPGGYEAFF. The CDR3, as DNA: TGTGCCAGCAGTTATCCAGGGGGGTATGAAGCTTTCTTT.